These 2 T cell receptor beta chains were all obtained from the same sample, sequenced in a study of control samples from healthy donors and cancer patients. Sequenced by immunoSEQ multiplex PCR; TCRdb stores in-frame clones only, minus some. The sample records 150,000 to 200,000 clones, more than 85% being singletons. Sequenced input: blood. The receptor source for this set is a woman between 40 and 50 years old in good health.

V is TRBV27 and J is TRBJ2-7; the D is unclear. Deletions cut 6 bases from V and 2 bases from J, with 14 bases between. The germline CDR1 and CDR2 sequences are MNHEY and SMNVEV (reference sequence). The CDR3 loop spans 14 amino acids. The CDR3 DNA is TGTGCCAGCAGCACCGCGTACGGACCCTACGAGCAGTACTTC. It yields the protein CASSTAYGPYEQYF.

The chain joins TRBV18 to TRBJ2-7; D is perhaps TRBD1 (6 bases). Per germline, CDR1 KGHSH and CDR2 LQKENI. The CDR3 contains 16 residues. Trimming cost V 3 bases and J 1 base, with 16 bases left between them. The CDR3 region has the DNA TGTGCCAGCTCACCGACAAGGGACATGAAATCCTACGAGCAGTACTTC. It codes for CASSPTRDMKSYEQYF.